The clone carrying this T cell receptor beta chain was seen many times. Its antigen remains unknown. Those patients picked for sequencing had displayed CD8+CD57+ cell expansion on flow cytometry. This specimen belongs to a study of CD8+CD57+ T cells in acquired aplastic anemia. Study-wide results and caveats: Patients and healthy controls showed no significant CD8+ Simpson's diversity difference. Patients and controls were found to share about 31 CD8+ CDR3 sequences.

TCR beta VDJ and CDR3 profiles were obtained from a genomic DNA template. One entry per CDR3 protein, called by TCRdb with MiXCR from the reads. The sample holds 200,000 to 250,000 distinct CDR3 sequences, approximately 65% seen once. Trimming left V 1 base short and J 7 bases short, with 10 bases between. The CDR3 totals 14 residues. Germline CDR1 is MGHRA and CDR2 is YSYEKL. The material sequenced was sorted CD4+, CD8+, or CD8+CD57+ T cells (not recorded which) from PBMCs. V and J are TRBV4-1 and TRBJ1-4; D possibly corresponds to TRBD1 (6 bases). The sequence was collected from a human donor with aplastic anemia. CDR3 protein: CASSQGGGGEKLFF. The CDR3 DNA sequence: TGCGCCAGCAGCCAAGGAGGGGGTGGTGAAAAACTGTTTTTT.